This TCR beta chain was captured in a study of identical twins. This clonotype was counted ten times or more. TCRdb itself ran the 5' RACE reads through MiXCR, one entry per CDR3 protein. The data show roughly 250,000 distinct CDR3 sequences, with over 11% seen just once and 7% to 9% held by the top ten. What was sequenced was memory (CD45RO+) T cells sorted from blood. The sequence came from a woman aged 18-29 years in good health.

The CDR3 DNA reads TGTGCCAGCAGCCAGGGACGGGACAATGAGCAGTTCTTC. Translated, it gives CASSQGRDNEQFF. V gene TRBV7-9 combines with J gene TRBJ2-1; either TRBD1 or TRBD2 may fit D (5 bases each). Germline values: CDR1 SEHNR, CDR2 FQNEAQ (reference sequence). The CDR3 is made up of 13 amino acids. Trimming cost V 5 bases and J 5 bases, with 10 bases left between them.